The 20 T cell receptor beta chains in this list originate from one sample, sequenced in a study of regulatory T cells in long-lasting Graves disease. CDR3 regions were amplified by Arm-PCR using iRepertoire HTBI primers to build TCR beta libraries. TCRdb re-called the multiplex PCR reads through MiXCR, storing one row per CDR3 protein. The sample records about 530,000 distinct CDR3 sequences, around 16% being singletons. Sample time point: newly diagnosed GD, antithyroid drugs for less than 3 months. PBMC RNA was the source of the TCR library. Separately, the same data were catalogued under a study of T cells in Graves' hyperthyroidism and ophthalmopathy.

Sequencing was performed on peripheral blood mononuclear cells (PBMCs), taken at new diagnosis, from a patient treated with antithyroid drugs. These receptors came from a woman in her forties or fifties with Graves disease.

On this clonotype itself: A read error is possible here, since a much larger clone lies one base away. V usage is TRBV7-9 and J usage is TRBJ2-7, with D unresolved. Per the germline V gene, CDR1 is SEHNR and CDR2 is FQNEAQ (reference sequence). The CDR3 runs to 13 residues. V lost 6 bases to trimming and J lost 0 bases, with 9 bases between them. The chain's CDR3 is CASSSESSYEQYF. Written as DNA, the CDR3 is TGTGCCAGCAGTTCAGAGAGCTCCTACGAGCAGTACTTC.

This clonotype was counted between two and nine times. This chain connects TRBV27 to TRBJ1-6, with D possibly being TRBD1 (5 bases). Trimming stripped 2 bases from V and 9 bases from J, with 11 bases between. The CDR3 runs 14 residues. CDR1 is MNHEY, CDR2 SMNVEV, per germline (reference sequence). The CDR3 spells CASSLRQGLSPLHF. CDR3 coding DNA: TGTGCCAGCAGTTTAAGGCAGGGTCTTTCACCCCTCCACTTT.

As DNA, the CDR3 is TGTGCCAGCAGTTCACTCTACTCCTACAATGAGCAGTTCTTC. It specifies CASSSLYSYNEQFF. V and J are TRBV7-3 and TRBJ2-1; D is ambiguous. This CDR3 is 14 amino acids long. CDR1 and CDR2 from the germline V gene are SGHTA and FQGTGA. V was pared by 6 bases and J by 0 bases, with 9 bases between.

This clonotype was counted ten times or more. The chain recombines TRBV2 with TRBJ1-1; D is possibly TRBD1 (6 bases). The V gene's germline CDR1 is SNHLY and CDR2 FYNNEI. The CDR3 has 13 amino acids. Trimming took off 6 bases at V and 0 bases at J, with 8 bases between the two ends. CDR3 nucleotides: TGTGCCAGCAGGGGGGCAGTGAACACTGAAGCTTTCTTT. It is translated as CASRGAVNTEAFF.

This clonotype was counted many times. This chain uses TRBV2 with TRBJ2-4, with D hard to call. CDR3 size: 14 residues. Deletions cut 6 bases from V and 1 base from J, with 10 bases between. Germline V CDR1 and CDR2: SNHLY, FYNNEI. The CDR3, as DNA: TGTGCCAGCAGCTACGATTTGGCCAAAAACATTCAGTACTTC. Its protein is CASSYDLAKNIQYF.

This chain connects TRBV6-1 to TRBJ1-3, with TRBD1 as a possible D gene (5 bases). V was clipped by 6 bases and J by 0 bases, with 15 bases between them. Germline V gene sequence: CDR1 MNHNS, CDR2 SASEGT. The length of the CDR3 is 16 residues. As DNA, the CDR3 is TGTGCCAGCAGAGAGGGGACGGCCAACTCTGGAAACACCATATATTTT. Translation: CASREGTANSGNTIYF.

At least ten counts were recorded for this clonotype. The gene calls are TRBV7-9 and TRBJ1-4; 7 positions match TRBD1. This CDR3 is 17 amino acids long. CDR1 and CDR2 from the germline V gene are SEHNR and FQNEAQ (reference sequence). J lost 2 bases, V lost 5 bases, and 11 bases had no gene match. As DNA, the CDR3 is TGTGCCAGCAGCCCTACAGGGGTGGCACCGACTAATGAAAAACTGTTTTTT. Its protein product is CASSPTGVAPTNEKLFF.

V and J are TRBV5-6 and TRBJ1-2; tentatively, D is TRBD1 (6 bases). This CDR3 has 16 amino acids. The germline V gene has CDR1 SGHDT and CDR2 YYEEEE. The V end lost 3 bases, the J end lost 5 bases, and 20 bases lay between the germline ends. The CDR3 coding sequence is TGTGCCAGCAGCTCTTCGGGGGGGGGCCGGGGATATGGCTACACCTTC. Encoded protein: CASSSSGGGRGYGYTF.

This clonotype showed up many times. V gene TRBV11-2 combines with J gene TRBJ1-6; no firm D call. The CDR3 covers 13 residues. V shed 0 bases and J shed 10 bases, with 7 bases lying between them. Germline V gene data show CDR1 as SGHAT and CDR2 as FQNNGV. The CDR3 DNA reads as TGTGCCAGCAGCTTAGATCTAAAATCACCCCTCCACTTT. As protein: CASSLDLKSPLHF.

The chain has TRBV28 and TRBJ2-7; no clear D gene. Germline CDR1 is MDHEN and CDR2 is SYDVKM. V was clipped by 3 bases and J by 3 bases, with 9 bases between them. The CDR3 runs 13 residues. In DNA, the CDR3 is TGTGCCAGCAGTTTTTTAGGAATCTACGAGCAGTACTTC. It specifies CASSFLGIYEQYF.

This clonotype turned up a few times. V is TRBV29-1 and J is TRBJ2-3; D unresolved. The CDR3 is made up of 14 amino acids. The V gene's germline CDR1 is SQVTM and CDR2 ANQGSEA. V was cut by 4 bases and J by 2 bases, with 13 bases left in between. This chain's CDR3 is CSVVGELNTDTQYF. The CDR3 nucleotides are TGCAGCGTTGTTGGGGAATTGAACACAGATACGCAGTATTTT.

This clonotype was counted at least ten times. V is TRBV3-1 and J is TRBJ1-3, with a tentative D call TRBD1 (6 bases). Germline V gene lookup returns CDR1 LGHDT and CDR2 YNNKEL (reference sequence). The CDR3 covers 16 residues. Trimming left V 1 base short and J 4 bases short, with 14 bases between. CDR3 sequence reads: CASSQVQQGPGNTIYF. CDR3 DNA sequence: TGTGCCAGCAGCCAAGTCCAACAGGGACCCGGAAACACCATATATTTT.

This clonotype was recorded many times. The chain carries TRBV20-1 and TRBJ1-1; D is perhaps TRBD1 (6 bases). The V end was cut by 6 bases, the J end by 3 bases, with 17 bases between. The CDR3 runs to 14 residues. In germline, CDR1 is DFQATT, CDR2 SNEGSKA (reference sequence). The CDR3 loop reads CSAHGAGEDTEAFF. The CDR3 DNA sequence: TGCAGTGCGCACGGGGCAGGGGAGGACACTGAAGCTTTCTTT.

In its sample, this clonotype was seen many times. The CDR3 reads CASSPPRGRANVGYTF. In nucleotides, the CDR3 is TGTGCCAGCAGCCCACCCAGGGGGCGCGCCAATGTGGGCTACACCTTC. This chain connects TRBV7-9 to TRBJ1-2; 8 bases line up with TRBD1. This CDR3 is built from 16 residues. V lost 5 bases to trimming and J lost 8 bases; unmatched junction nucleotides: 16. Germline CDR1 is SEHNR and CDR2 is FQNEAQ (reference sequence). Full variable domain (missing parts from reference TRBV7-9 and TRBJ1-2): DTGVSQNPRHKITKRGQNVTFRCDPISEHNRLYWYRQTLGQGPEFLTYFQNEAQLEKSRLLSDRFSAERPKGSFSTLEIQRTEQGDSAMYLCASSPPRGRANVGYTFGSGTRLTVV.

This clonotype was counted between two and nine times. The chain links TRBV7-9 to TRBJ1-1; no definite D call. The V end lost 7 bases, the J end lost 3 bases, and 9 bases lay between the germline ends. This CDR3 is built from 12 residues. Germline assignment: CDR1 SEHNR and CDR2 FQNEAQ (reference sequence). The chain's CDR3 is CASTLTHTEAFF. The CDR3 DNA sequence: TGTGCCAGCACCCTAACCCACACTGAAGCTTTCTTT.

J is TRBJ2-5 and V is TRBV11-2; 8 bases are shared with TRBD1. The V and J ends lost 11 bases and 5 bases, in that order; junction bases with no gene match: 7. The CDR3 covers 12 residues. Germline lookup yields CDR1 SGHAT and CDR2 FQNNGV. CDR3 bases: TGTGCCGGCGCAGGGGGCGATGAGACCCAGTACTTC. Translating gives CAGAGGDETQYF.

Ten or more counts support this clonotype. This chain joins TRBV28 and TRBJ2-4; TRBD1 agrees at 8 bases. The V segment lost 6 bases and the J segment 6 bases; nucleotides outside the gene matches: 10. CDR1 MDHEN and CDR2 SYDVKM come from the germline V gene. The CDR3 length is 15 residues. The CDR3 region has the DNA TGTGCCAGCAGACCGACAGGGGCCTCGGGAAACATTCAGTACTTC. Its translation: CASRPTGASGNIQYF.

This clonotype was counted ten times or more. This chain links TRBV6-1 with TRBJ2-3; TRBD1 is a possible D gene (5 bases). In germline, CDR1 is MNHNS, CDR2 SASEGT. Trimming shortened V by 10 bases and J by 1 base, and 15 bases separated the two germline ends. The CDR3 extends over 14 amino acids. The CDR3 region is CATWDGARTDTQYF. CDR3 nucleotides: TGTGCCACCTGGGATGGGGCGCGCACAGATACGCAGTATTTT.

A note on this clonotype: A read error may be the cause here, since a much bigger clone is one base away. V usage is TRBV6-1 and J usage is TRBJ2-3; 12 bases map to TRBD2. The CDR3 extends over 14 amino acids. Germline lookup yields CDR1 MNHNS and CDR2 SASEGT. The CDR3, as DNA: TGTGCCAGCAGGGGACTAGCGGGCTCCTACGAGCAGTGCTTC. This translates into CASRGLAGSYEQCF.

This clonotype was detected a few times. Written as DNA, the CDR3 is TGTGCCAGCAGCGTAGGACTGAAAGAGACCCAGTACTTC. As protein: CASSVGLKETQYF. The chain recombines TRBV9 with TRBJ2-5, with D unresolved. V shed 0 bases and J shed 3 bases, with 6 bases lying between them. The CDR3 sequence is 13 residues long. CDR1 and CDR2 (germline): SGDLS, YYNGEE.